This T cell receptor beta chain is from a study of T cell responses to AZD1222 COVID-19 vaccine. Broader study findings: Spike-specific TCR depth and breadth grew after two AZD1222 doses. Donor demographics were predominantly white British with a female majority; clonal diversity may be underestimated.

The CDR3 sequence is 16 residues long. Germline-derived CDR1 and CDR2 are SGDLS and YYNGEE. The junction had 16 bases not matched to a gene; V was cut back by 6 bases and J by 8 bases. The method was immunoSEQ multiplex PCR; TCRdb's version includes in-frame clones alone and lacks a portion of them. The table lists about 27,000 clones, around 92% of them singletons. To note about this clone: Antigen: not known.

The genes are TRBV9 and TRBJ2-1; 8 bases align to TRBD2. This sequence was found in an adult who received the AZD1222 COVID-19 vaccine. The sample here was peripheral blood, taken 28 days after the second AZD1222 dose. The DNA for the CDR3 is TGTGCCAGCACCTCGGGGGTGAGCGGGAGTTACGATGAGCAGTTCTTC. Its protein product is CASTSGVSGSYDEQFF.